This TCR beta chain was retrieved from a study of shared clonotypes between healthy human individuals (dated by TCRdb to the early 2020s). With respect to the entire study: The cohort comprised a couple of women and a few men aged 18 to 49 years. For each donor, CD4 naive and CD4 memory were each given three plates, CD8 naive was given two plates, and CD8 memory was given one plate. The study deeply sequenced blood TCR repertoires of five healthy adults to estimate repertoire size and the extent of clonotype sharing between individuals. Libraries were prepared and TCR repertoires were sequenced by different laboratories using diverse techniques, in order to increase sequencing depth and limit assay-specific biases. Per donor, leukapheresis produced somewhere between about 0.94 and 9 billion PBMCs. On the study overall, not on this receptor specifically: Naive subsets generally had larger estimated clonotype richness than memory subsets did. Compared with non-shared clonotypes, clonotypes shared by all four sorted-subset donors had higher generation probabilities. Based on pairwise subsampling, the degree of clonotype sharing among donors was expected to be affected by sequencing depth. When four donors were compared, the shared fraction of clonotypes was roughly 4.8% for naive CD4, 3% to 4% for naive CD8, more than 2% for memory CD4, and under 0.5% for memory CD8. Only blood was sampled, and tissue TCR repertoires likely differ from those in blood. The small number of donors limited the genetic and exposure-history diversity represented. Incomplete sequencing was indicated by rarefaction of sorted-subset datasets, despite the large sequencing depth.

The germline V gene supplies CDR1 LGHNA and CDR2 YSLEER. Counted from cysteine to phenylalanine, this CDR3 has 16 amino acids. Of the read, only the CDR3 DNA is kept; its 48 bases are in frame from base 1. Trimming leaves V shorter by 1 base and J shorter by 5 bases, with the junction holding 8 bases beyond the gene matches. About this clone itself: The clone's antigen remains unknown. Per-base quality was not reported, and no clone a single base away is much larger than it.

Donors were healthy HIV-negative adults with no recently reported acute infections or vaccinations. Every donor was a Caucasian adult residing in Nashville, Tennessee, USA. CD4+ T cells were enriched by magnetic negative selection, after which naive cells were positively selected on CD45RA and the negative fraction was taken as the memory subset. Blood was obtained by leukapheresis, after which PBMCs were separated by Ficoll-Histopaque density gradient centrifugation and cryopreserved in liquid nitrogen vapor phase. Purity and quantity of every magnetically sorted T cell population were checked by analytical flow cytometry. Each sorted fraction had its genomic DNA isolated and then quantified by UV absorbance on a Nanodrop 2000c. Using the deep immunoSEQ assay, multiplex PCR amplified TCR CDR3 regions from genomic DNA. Genomic DNA extracted from each cell subset was distributed evenly over all wells of several immunoSEQ 96-well plates, and each plate served as one replicate. Each replicate PCR for sorted subsets received about 0.2 ug genomic DNA, equal to roughly 30,000 T cell genomes. Purified libraries were quantified with a Qubit 3.0 fluorometer, sized on a Bioanalyzer 2100, and re-quantified with the KAPA Library Quantification kit. A separate single-read 150-cycle Illumina NextSeq 550 flow cell was used to sequence each immunoSEQ 96-well plate. The authors' analysis ran thus. The immunoSEQ output contained only junctional sequences without quality scores, so filtering could not match that applied to full-length reads. Sequences were annotated with PyIR, a Python wrapper for IgBLAST v1.9, using IMGT germline references to assign V/J genes and CDR3. Reads with weak V/J assignments (E-value above 1e-6), missing CDR3, stop codons, out-of-frame junctions, or ambiguous translated residues were removed. V3J clonotypes were defined as sequences sharing the same inferred V gene, J gene, and CDR3 amino acid sequence. Percentage overlap between repertoires was computed as shared unique clonotypes divided by the size of the smaller repertoire. Repertoire richness was assessed with RTK rarefaction, the Chao1 estimator, and Recon v2.1 estimates of unobserved clonotypes. Generation probabilities were computed with OLGA for all TCRbeta clonotypes obtained by the gDNA method from several donors. Here the immuneACCESS table is served through TCRdb, limited to in-frame sequences with V and J called. Missing clones are a known gap in these copies; in checked studies unresolved V genes cover under half, and the rest lacks a known reason. That table gives V, J and clone size, and the DNA gave D and trimming. Here the sample has 2 million to 3 million clones; more than 80% occur a single time. Roughly 0.13% of the sample belongs to the ten largest clones.

Recombination joined TRBV4-3 with TRBJ1-1; 9 nucleotides in the junction match TRBD1. The specimen was naive CD4+ T cells sorted from blood. What this sample's cell subset or site label stands for: CD45RA+ positively selected. This TCR came from a man younger than 30 in good health. The CDR3 protein: CASSQASGTGWTEAFF. The DNA sequence is TGCGCCAGCAGCCAAGCCTCCGGGACAGGGTGGACTGAAGCTTTCTTT.